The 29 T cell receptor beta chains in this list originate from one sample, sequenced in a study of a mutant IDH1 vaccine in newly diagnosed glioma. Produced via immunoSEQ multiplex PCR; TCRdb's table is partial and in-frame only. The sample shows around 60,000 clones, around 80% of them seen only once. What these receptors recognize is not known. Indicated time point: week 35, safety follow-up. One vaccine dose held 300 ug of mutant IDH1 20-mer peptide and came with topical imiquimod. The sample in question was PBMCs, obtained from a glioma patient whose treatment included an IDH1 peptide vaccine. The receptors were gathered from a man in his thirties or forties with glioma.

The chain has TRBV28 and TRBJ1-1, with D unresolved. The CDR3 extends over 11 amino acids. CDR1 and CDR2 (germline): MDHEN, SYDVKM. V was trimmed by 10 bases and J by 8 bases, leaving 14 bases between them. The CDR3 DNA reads TGTGCCATCAACCCCTGGGGAGAAGCTTTCTTT. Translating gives CAINPWGEAFF.

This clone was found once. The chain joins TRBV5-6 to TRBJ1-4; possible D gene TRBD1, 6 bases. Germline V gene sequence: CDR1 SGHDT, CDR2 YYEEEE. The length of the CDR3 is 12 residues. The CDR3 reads CAPKGGGEKLFF. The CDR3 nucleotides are TGTGCGCCAAAAGGGGGAGGTGAAAAACTGTTTTTT.

CDR3 protein: CSVGPGGAVETQYF. Here the CDR3 DNA reads TGCAGCGTTGGGCCCGGGGGGGCTGTAGAGACCCAGTACTTC. This rearrangement joins TRBV29-1 to TRBJ2-5; TRBD2 agrees at 8 bases. The CDR3 runs to 14 residues. Germline CDR1 and CDR2: SQVTM and ANQGSEA. V lost 4 bases to trimming and J lost 4 bases; unmatched junction nucleotides: 8.

The CDR3 spells CASSLDGRETQYF. CDR3 bases: TGTGCCAGCAGCTTAGATGGGAGGGAGACCCAGTACTTC. V gene TRBV7-9 combines with J gene TRBJ2-5; perhaps TRBD2 as D (6 bases). Per germline, CDR1 SEHNR and CDR2 FQNEAQ (reference sequence). The CDR3 has 13 amino acids. Trimming shortened V by 1 base and J by 5 bases, and 8 bases separated the two germline ends.

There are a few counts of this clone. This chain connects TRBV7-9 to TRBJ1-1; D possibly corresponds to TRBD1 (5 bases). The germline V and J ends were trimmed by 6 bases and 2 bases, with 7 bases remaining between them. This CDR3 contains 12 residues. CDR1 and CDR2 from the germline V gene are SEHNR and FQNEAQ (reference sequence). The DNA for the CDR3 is TGTGCCAGCAGGGGGCTAAACACTGAAGCTTTCTTT. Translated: CASRGLNTEAFF.

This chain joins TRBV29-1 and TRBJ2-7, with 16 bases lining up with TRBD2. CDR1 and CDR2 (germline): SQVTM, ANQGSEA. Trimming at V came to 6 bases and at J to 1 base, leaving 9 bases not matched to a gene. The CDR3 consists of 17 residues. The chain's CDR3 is CSVRGTSGGARSYEQYF. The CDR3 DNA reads TGCAGCGTACGCGGGACTAGCGGGGGGGCCAGGTCCTACGAGCAGTACTTC.

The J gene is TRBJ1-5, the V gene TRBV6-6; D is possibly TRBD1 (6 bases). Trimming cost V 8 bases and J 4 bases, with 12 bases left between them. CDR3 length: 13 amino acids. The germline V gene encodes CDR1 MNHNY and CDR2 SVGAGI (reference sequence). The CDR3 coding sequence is TGTGCCAGCCGACAGGACCAAAATCAGCCCCAGCATTTT. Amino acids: CASRQDQNQPQHF.

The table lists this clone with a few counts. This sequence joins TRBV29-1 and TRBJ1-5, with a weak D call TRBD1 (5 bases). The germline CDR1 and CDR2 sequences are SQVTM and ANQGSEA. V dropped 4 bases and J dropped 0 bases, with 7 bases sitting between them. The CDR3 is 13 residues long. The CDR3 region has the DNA TGCAGCGTTGTAGGGGCTAGCAATCAGCCCCAGCATTTT. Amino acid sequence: CSVVGASNQPQHF.

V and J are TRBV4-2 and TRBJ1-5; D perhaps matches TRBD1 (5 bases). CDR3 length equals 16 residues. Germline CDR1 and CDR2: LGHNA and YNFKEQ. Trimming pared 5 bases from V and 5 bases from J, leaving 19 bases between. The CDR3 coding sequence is TGTGCCAGCAGCTTGGCGGGGCAGGGAGTGGATCAGCCCCAGCATTTT. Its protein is CASSLAGQGVDQPQHF.

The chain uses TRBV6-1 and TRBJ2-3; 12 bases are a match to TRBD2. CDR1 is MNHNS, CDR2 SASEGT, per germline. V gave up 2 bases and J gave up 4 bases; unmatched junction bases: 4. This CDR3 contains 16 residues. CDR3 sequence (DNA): TGTGCCAGCAGTGAATTGTCTAGCGGGGGGGCAGATACGCAGTATTTT. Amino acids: CASSELSSGGADTQYF.

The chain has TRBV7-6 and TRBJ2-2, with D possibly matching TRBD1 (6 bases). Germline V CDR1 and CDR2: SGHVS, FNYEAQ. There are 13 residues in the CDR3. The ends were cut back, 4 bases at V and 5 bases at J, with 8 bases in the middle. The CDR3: CASSYQGTGELFF. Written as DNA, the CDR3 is TGTGCCAGCAGCTACCAGGGGACCGGGGAGCTGTTTTTT.

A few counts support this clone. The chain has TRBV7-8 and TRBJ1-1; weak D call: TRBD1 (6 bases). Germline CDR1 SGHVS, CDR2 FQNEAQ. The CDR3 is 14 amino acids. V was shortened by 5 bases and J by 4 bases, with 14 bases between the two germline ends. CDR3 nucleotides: TGTGCCAGCAGCCCGGGACACGCGGCCACTGAAGCTTTCTTT. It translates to CASSPGHAATEAFF.

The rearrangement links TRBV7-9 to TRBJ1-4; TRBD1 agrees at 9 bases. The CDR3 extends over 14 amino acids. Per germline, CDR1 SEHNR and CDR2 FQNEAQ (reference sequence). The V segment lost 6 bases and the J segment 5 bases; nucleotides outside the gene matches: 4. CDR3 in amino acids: CASSWGQGNEKLFF. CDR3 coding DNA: TGTGCCAGCAGTTGGGGACAGGGAAATGAAAAACTGTTTTTT.

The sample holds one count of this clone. CDR3 sequence (DNA): TGTGCTAGTGGTTTGCTGACTGCCGTGAGCACAGATACGCAGTATTTT. Its protein is CASGLLTAVSTDTQYF. This chain connects TRBV12-5 to TRBJ2-3; D call uncertain. V was shortened by 2 bases and J by 0 bases, with 12 bases between the two germline ends. Germline loops: CDR1 LGHNT, CDR2 FRNRAP. This CDR3 has 16 residues.

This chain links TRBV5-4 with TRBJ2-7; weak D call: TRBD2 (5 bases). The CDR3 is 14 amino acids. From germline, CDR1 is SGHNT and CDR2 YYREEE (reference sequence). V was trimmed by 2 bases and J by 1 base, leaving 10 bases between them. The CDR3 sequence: CASSFSSGSYEQYF. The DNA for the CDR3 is TGTGCCAGCAGCTTTAGCAGCGGATCCTACGAGCAGTACTTC.

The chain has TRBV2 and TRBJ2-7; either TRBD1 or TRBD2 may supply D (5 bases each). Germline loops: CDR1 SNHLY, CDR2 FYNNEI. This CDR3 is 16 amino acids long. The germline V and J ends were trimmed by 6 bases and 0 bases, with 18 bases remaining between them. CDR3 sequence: CASRGTLTSVSYEQYF. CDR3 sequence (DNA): TGTGCCAGCAGGGGGACGCTAACGTCAGTCTCCTACGAGCAGTACTTC. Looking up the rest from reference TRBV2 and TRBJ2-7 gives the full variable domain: EPEVTQTPSHQVTQMGQEVILRCVPISNHLYFYWYRQILGQKVEFLVSFYNNEISEKSEIFDDQFSVERPDGSNFTLKIRSTKLEDSAMYFCASRGTLTSVSYEQYFGPGTRLTVT.

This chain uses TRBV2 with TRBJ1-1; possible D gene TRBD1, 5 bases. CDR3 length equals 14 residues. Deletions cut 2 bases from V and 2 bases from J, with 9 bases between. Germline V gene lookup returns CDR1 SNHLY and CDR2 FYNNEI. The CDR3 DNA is TGTGCCAGCAGTGAATTTGGGGGAAACACTGAAGCTTTCTTT. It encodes CASSEFGGNTEAFF.

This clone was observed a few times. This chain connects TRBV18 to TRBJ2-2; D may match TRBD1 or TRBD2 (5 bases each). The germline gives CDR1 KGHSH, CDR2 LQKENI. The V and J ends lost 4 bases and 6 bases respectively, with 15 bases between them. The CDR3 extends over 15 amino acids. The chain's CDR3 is CASSLWDARSGELFF. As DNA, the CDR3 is TGTGCCAGCTCACTCTGGGACGCACGGTCCGGGGAGCTGTTTTTT.

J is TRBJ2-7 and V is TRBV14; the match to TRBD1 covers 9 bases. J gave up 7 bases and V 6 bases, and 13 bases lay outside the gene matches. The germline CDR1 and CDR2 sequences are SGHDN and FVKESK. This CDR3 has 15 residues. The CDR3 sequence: CASRPMGTGTLEQYF. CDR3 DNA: TGTGCCAGCAGGCCGATGGGGACAGGGACTTTGGAGCAGTACTTC.

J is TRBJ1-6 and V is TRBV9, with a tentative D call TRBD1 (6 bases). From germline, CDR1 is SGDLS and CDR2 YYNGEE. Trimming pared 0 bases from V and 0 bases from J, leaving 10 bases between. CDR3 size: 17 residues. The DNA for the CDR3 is TGTGCCAGCAGCGTAGCAGGGGATATCTCCTATAATTCACCCCTCCACTTT. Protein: CASSVAGDISYNSPLHF.

For the CDR3, the DNA is TGTGCCAGCAGCCCCGGACAGGGAGGGGGATATAGCAATCAGCCCCAGCATTTT. Translation gives CASSPGQGGGYSNQPQHF. The rearrangement links TRBV27 to TRBJ1-5; 8 bases are a match to TRBD1. CDR3 size: 18 residues. After removal of 6 bases from V and 0 bases from J, the junction contained 13 bases not matched to a gene. The germline gives CDR1 MNHEY, CDR2 SMNVEV (reference sequence).

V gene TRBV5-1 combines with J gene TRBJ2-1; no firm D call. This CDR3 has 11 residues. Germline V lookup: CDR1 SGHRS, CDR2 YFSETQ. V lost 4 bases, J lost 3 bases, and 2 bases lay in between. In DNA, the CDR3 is TGCGCCAGCAGCATCTACAATGAGCAGTTCTTC. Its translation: CASSIYNEQFF.

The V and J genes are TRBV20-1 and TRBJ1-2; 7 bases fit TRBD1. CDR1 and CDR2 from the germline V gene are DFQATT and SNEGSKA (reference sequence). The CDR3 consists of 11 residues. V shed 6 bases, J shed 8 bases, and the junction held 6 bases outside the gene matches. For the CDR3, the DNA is TGCAGTGCGAAAGGGGGCGTGGGCTACACCTTC. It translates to CSAKGGVGYTF.

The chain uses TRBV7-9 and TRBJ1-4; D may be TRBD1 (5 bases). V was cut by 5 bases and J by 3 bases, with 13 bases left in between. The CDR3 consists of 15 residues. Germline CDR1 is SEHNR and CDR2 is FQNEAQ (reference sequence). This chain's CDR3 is CASSLPGAPNEKLFF. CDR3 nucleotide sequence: TGTGCCAGCAGCCTCCCCGGGGCTCCTAATGAAAAACTGTTTTTT.

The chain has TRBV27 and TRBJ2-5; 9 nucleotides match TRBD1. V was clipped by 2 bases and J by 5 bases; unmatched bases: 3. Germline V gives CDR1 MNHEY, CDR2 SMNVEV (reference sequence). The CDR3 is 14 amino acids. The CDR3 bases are TGTGCCAGCAGTTTAGGGACAGGGCTTGAGACCCAGTACTTC. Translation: CASSLGTGLETQYF.

The CDR3 region has the DNA TGTGCCAGTAGTCAGGGGCTCCTCTATGGCTACACCTTC. Translating gives CASSQGLLYGYTF. This chain links TRBV19 with TRBJ1-2; TRBD1 might be the D (6 bases). The germline gives CDR1 LNHDA, CDR2 SQIVND (reference sequence). The CDR3 totals 13 residues. V was shortened by 5 bases and J by 4 bases, with 11 bases between the two germline ends.

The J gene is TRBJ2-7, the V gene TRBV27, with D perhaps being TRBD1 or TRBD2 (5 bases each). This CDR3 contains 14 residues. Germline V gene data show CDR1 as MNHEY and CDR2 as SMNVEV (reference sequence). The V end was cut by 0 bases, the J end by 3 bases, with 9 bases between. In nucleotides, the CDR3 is TGTGCCAGCAGTTTATCAGGGACGGACTACGAGCAGTACTTC. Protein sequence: CASSLSGTDYEQYF.

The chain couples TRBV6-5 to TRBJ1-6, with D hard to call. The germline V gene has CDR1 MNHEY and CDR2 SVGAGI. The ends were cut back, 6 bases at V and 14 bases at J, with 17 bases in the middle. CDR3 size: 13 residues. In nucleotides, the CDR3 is TGTGCCAGCAGCAGACTGACTTCGGGCGCCCTCCACTTT. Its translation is CASSRLTSGALHF.

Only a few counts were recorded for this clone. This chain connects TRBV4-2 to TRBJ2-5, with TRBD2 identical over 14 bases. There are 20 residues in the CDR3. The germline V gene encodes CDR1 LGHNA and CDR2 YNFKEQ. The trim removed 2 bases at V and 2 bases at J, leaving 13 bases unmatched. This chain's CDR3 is CASSQSLTSGGVGFQETQYF. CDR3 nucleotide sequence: TGTGCCAGCAGCCAATCTTTGACTAGCGGGGGGGTGGGTTTTCAAGAGACCCAGTACTTC.